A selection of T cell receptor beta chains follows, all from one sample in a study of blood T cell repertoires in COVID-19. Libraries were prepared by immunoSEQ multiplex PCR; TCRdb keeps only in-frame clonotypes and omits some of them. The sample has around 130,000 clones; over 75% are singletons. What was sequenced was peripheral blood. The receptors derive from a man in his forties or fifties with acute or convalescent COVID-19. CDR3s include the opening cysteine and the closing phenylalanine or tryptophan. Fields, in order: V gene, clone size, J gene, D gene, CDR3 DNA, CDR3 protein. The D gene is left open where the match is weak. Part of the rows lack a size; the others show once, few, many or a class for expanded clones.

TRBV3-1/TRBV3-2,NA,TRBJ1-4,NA,TGTGCCAGCAGCCAAGGAGCGGAAAAACTGTTTTTT,CASSQGAEKLFF
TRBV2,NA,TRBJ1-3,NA,TGTGCCAGCAGTGAACAGGGGCAGATCTCTGGAAACACCATATATTTT,CASSEQGQISGNTIYF
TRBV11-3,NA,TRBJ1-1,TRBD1,TGTGCCAGCAGCTTCGCAAGGTTAGGGACAGGGGTACCTCCTAAAGCTTTCTTT,CASSFARLGTGVPPKAFF
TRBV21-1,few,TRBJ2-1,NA,TGTGCCGCACACACCTTAGCGGGAGGGCCCTACAATGAGCAGTTCTTC,CAAHTLAGGPYNEQFF
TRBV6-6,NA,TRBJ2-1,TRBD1,TGTGCCATCTCCAGGGGGCCCAACAATGAGCAGTTCTTC,CAISRGPNNEQFF
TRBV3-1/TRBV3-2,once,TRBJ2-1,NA,TGTGCCAGCAGCCAGGTTAGCTCCTACAATGAGCAGTTCTTC,CASSQVSSYNEQFF
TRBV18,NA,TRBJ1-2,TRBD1,TGTGCCAGCTCGCTGGGACAGACTAACTATGGCTACACCTTC,CASSLGQTNYGYTF
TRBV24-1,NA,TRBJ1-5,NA,TGTGCCACCAGTGATCCAGGTCGTAGCAATCAGCCCCAGCATTTT,CATSDPGRSNQPQHF
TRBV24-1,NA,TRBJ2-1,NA,TGTGCCACCAGTGTCGACAATGAGCAGTTCTTC,CATSVDNEQFF
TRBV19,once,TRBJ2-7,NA,TGTGCCAGTAGTTACAACTACGAGCAGTACTTC,CASSYNYEQYF
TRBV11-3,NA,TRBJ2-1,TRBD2,TGTGCCAGCAGCTTGCCTCGACTAGCGCGGTACAATGAGCAGTTCTTC,CASSLPRLARYNEQFF
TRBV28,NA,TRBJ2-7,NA,TGTGCCAGCACCACGAGCTACGAGCAGTACTTC,CASTTSYEQYF
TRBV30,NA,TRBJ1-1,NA,TGTGCCTGGAGTTTGGCAGGGCCGAACACTGAAGCTTTCTTT,CAWSLAGPNTEAFF
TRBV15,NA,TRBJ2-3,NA,TGTGCCACCAGCAGAGGGGGCGGGATCACAGATACGCAGTATTTT,CATSRGGGITDTQYF
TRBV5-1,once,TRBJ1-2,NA,TGCGCCAGCAGCTTGGCCAGGGGAAGCTATGGCTACACCTTC,CASSLARGSYGYTF
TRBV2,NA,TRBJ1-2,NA,TGTGCCATCCAACGGGACTCTAACCCGAACTATGGCTACACCTTC,CAIQRDSNPNYGYTF
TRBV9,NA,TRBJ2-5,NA,TGTGCCAGCAGCGTAGTCTGGGACTCTCAAGAGACCCAGTACTTC,CASSVVWDSQETQYF
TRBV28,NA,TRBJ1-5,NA,TGTGCCAGCAGCCCCACCCAGAATTCCGTCCAAAATCAGCCCCAGCATTTT,CASSPTQNSVQNQPQHF
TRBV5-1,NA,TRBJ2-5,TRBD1,TGCGCCAGCAGCTTCAAACCGAGAACAGGGGGTCCCCAAGAGACCCAGTACTTC,CASSFKPRTGGPQETQYF
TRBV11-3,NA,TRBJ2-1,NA,TGTGCCAGCAGCTCTGGGTATTCGGGGTCCTACAATGAGCAGTTCTTC,CASSSGYSGSYNEQFF
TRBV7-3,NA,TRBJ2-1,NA,TGTGCCAGCAGCTTAACTCTAGCCTCGACTTACAATGAGCAGTTCTTC,CASSLTLASTYNEQFF
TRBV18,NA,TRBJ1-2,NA,TGTGCCAGCTCGCCCCCGGTACAGCGGCTATTAGACTATGGCTACACCTTC,CASSPPVQRLLDYGYTF
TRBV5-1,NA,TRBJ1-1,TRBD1,TGCGCCAGCAGCCTCCGATACCCCCCTACTACCGGGACAGGCGGCACTGAAGCTTTCTTT,CASSLRYPPTTGTGGTEAFF
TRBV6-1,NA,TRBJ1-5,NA,TGTGCCAGCAGTGAGACCGGGGGGGCTCAGCCCCAGCATTTT,CASSETGGAQPQHF
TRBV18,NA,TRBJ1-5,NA,TGTGCCAGCTCACCTTACAGGACAGATAGCAATCAGCCCCAGCATTTT,CASSPYRTDSNQPQHF
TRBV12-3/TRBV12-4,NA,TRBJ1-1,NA,TGTGCCAGCAGTTTAGCGCAGGTCACTGAAGCTTTCTTT,CASSLAQVTEAFF
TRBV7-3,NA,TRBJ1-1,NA,TGTGCCAGCAGCTCGCAGGAGAACACTGAAGCTTTCTTT,CASSSQENTEAFF
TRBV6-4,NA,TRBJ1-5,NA,TGTGCCAGCAGGGGACTTGTCAGCAATCAGCCCCAGCATTTT,CASRGLVSNQPQHF
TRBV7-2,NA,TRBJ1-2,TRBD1,TGTGCCAGCAGCCCGGACAGGGTTTGGAATGGCTACACCTTC,CASSPDRVWNGYTF
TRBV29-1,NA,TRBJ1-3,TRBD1,TGCAGCGTTGCCGACAGGGGTGGAAACACCATATATTTT,CSVADRGGNTIYF
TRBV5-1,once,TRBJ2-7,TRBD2,TGCGCCAGCAGCTTGGAGGCAGCGGGGGGGCGGTATGAGCAGTACTTC,CASSLEAAGGRYEQYF
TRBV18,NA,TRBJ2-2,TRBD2,TGTGCCAGCTCACCATGGGGACTAGCGGGAGGCCGAAACACCGGGGAGCTGTTTTTT,CASSPWGLAGGRNTGELFF
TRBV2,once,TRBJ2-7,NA,TGTGCCAGCAGTGAAAGTGCGGGCTCCTACGAGCAGTACTTC,CASSESAGSYEQYF
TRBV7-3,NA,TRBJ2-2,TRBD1,TGTGCCAGCAGCTTAGGGGGACAGGCGTCCGGGGAGCTGTTTTTT,CASSLGGQASGELFF
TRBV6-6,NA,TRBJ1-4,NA,TGTGCCAGCAGTCCACATGGTGATATCGAACTGTTTTTT,CASSPHGDIELFF
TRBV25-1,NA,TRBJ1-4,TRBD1,TGTGCCAGCAGCCGCTGGGGGACAGGGAATGAAAAACTGTTTTTT,CASSRWGTGNEKLFF
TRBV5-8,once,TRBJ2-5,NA,TGTGCCAGCACCCTCGGGAACGGTTGGGAGACCCAGTACTTC,CASTLGNGWETQYF
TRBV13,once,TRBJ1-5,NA,TGTGCCAGCAGCCCGGCGGGAAATCAGCCCCAGCATTTT,CASSPAGNQPQHF
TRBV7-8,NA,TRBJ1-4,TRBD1,TGTGCCAGCAGCCAGGGGGCCGGGGAAAAACTGTTTTTT,CASSQGAGEKLFF
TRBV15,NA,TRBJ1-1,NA,TGTGCCACCAGCCCCCAACAGAGACGAACTACTGAAGCTTTCTTT,CATSPQQRRTTEAFF
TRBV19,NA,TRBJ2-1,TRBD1,TGTGCCAGTACTGTGGGACAGTCGAACAATGAGCAGTTCTTC,CASTVGQSNNEQFF
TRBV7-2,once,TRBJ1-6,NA,TGTGCCAGCAGGACCGAAGGGGGTAGTAATTCACCCCTCCACTTT,CASRTEGGSNSPLHF
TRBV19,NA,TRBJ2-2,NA,TGTGCCAGTAGAGGCGGACTGAGTAGGGACACCGGGGAGCTGTTTTTT,CASRGGLSRDTGELFF
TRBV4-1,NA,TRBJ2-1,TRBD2,TGCGCCAGCAGCCCCCCGGGACTAGCGGGAGGGTCCTACAATGAGCAGTTCTTC,CASSPPGLAGGSYNEQFF
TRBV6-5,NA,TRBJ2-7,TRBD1,TGTGCCAGCAGTTACCCATCGACAGGGGCCTACGAGCAGTACTTC,CASSYPSTGAYEQYF
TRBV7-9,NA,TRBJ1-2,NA,TGTGCCAGCAGCTTAGCAGGGGCCAACAACTATGGCTACACCTTC,CASSLAGANNYGYTF
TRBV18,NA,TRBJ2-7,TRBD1,TGTGCCAGCTCACCGGCCGGGACAGGGGATCACGAGCAGTACTTC,CASSPAGTGDHEQYF
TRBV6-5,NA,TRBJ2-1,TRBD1,TGTGCCAGCAGCGGGACAGGGTTCTACAATGAGCAGTTCTTC,CASSGTGFYNEQFF
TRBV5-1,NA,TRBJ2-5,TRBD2,TGCGCCAGCAGAAAGCTAGCGGGGGGCGGCCAAGAGACCCAGTACTTC,CASRKLAGGGQETQYF
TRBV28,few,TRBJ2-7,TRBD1,TGTGCCAGCAGTTCACCTCGCGAGGTCGGGACAGGGGGTGGTTGGGAGCAGTACTTC,CASSSPREVGTGGGWEQYF
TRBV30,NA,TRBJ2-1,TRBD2,TGTGCCTGGCAGGGTATTTCTAGCGGGAAGCACAATGAGCAGTTCTTC,CAWQGISSGKHNEQFF
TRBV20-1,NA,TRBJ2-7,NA,TGCAGTGCTAGCTTCGGGGAGCAGTACTTC,CSASFGEQYF
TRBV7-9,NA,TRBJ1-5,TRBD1,TGTGCCAGCAGCCGAGGGGGCCCGAGCAATCAGCCCCAGCATTTT,CASSRGGPSNQPQHF
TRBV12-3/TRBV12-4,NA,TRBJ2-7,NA,TGTGCCAGCAGTTTAACCGGTGGTACGGAGCAGTACTTC,CASSLTGGTEQYF
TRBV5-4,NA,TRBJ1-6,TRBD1,TGTGCCAGCAGCTTGGCCGGGACAGGGAGATCACCCCTCCACTTT,CASSLAGTGRSPLHF